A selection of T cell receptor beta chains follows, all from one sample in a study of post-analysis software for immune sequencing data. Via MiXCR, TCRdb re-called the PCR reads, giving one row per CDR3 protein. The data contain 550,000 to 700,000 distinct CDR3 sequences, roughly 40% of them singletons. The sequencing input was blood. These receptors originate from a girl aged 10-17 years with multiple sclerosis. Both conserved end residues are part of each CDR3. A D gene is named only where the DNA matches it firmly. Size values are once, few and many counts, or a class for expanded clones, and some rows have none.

CDR3nt: TGTGTGGCCCGACCGGGACAGGGCGATTACGAGCAGTACTTC; CDR3aa: CVARPGQGDYEQYF; j_gene: TRBJ2-7; d_gene: TRBD1; v_gene: TRBV6-6; abundance: NA
CDR3nt: TGTGCCAGCAGTTTAATGAGGCCACCAGACTACGAGCAGTACTTC; CDR3aa: CASSLMRPPDYEQYF; j_gene: TRBJ2-7; d_gene: NA; v_gene: TRBV12-3/TRBV12-4; abundance: few
CDR3nt: TGTGCCAGCAGGGCCGGAGGTAGCGCAGATACGCAGTATTTT; CDR3aa: CASRAGGSADTQYF; j_gene: TRBJ2-3; d_gene: NA; v_gene: TRBV12-3/TRBV12-4; abundance: NA
CDR3nt: TGCAGCGTTGGCGACAGGTTCACTAATCAGCCCCAGCATTTT; CDR3aa: CSVGDRFTNQPQHF; j_gene: TRBJ1-5; d_gene: NA; v_gene: TRBV29-1; abundance: NA
CDR3nt: TGTGCCAGCAGTTATCTGGGGGGCCCGGGGTTTAAGGGCGAGCAGTACTTC; CDR3aa: CASSYLGGPGFKGEQYF; j_gene: TRBJ2-7; d_gene: NA; v_gene: TRBV6-6; abundance: NA
CDR3nt: TGTGCCAGCAGCCCCATAGAGGGCCCAAGGTACAATGAGCAGTTCTTC; CDR3aa: CASSPIEGPRYNEQFF; j_gene: TRBJ2-1; d_gene: NA; v_gene: TRBV7-8; abundance: NA
CDR3nt: TGTGCCAGCAGCACCCGGGACAGGCCCCCAGAGACCCAGTACTTC; CDR3aa: CASSTRDRPPETQYF; j_gene: TRBJ2-5; d_gene: TRBD1; v_gene: TRBV7-2; abundance: few
CDR3nt: TGCAGCGTTGAATATCTGGAAACCGTCCTCAATGAGCAGTACTTC; CDR3aa: CSVEYLETVLNEQYF; j_gene: TRBJ2-7; d_gene: NA; v_gene: TRBV29-1; abundance: NA
CDR3nt: TGTGCCAGCAGTTATATCTCCAGCGGGATATTGGGAGATACGCAGTATTTT; CDR3aa: CASSYISSGILGDTQYF; j_gene: TRBJ2-3; d_gene: TRBD2; v_gene: TRBV6-5; abundance: few
CDR3nt: TGCAGTGCTAGGCCCCTCTTGACAGGGCGGGATGAAAAACTGTTTTTT; CDR3aa: CSARPLLTGRDEKLFF; j_gene: TRBJ1-4; d_gene: TRBD1; v_gene: TRBV20-1; abundance: NA
CDR3nt: TGCAGTGCTAATCGGGGAAACAATGAGCAGTTCTTC; CDR3aa: CSANRGNNEQFF; j_gene: TRBJ2-1; d_gene: NA; v_gene: TRBV20-1; abundance: few
CDR3nt: TGTGCCAGCAGCCCCCGGGACAGGGTCGACGAGCAGTACTTC; CDR3aa: CASSPRDRVDEQYF; j_gene: TRBJ2-7; d_gene: TRBD1; v_gene: TRBV7-6; abundance: few
CDR3nt: TGCAGCGTGAGAAGGGAGACTGAAGCTTTCTTT; CDR3aa: CSVRRETEAFF; j_gene: TRBJ1-1; d_gene: NA; v_gene: TRBV29-1; abundance: NA
CDR3nt: TGTGCCAGCAGTGAAACCTATGGCTACACCTTC; CDR3aa: CASSETYGYTF; j_gene: TRBJ1-2; d_gene: NA; v_gene: TRBV2; abundance: NA
CDR3nt: TGTGCCAGCAGTTTTTATAGCCCAGTGGAGCAGTACTTC; CDR3aa: CASSFYSPVEQYF; j_gene: TRBJ2-4; d_gene: NA; v_gene: TRBV12-3/TRBV12-4; abundance: NA
CDR3nt: TGTGCCAGCAGCTTAAAACAGGGAGTGAAGAAGAACACTGAAGCTTTCTTT; CDR3aa: CASSLKQGVKKNTEAFF; j_gene: TRBJ1-1; d_gene: NA; v_gene: TRBV7-9; abundance: NA
CDR3nt: TGTGCCAGCAGTGGACATCTTGGAAACACCATATATTTT; CDR3aa: CASSGHLGNTIYF; j_gene: TRBJ1-3; d_gene: NA; v_gene: TRBV12-3/TRBV12-4; abundance: few
CDR3nt: TGTGCCAGCAGCCAACTCGGAGGGAGGACAGGGACCTACGAGCAGTACTTC; CDR3aa: CASSQLGGRTGTYEQYF; j_gene: TRBJ2-7; d_gene: TRBD1; v_gene: TRBV4-2; abundance: NA
CDR3nt: TGCGCCAGCAGCTTCGAGACAGGGGGCTCCTACGAGCAGTACTTC; CDR3aa: CASSFETGGSYEQYF; j_gene: TRBJ2-7; d_gene: TRBD1; v_gene: TRBV5-1; abundance: few
CDR3nt: TGTGCCAGCAGTCCCCAGGGACAGGGGACCGAGCAGTACTTC; CDR3aa: CASSPQGQGTEQYF; j_gene: TRBJ2-7; d_gene: TRBD1; v_gene: TRBV6-5; abundance: NA